This entry features one TCR beta chain sequence. This record belongs to a study of cytomegalovirus exposure and HLA in healthy donors. The study drew the donors from its approximately 130-subject validation cohort, separate from the approximately 700-subject first cohort. The germline gives CDR1 LGHNA, CDR2 YSLEER. V dropped 0 bases and J dropped 2 bases, with 14 bases sitting between them. The CDR3 totals 17 residues. TCRdb's copy holds only in-frame clones and misses some; the assay was immunoSEQ multiplex PCR. The sample lists roughly 120,000 clones; roughly 91% were seen once. The receptor comes from a man aged 25-45 years in good health and CMV-seronegative. Input material: PBMCs. The chain combines TRBV4-3 with TRBJ1-3; weak D call: TRBD1 (5 bases). The CDR3 is CASSQEKSSRAGNTIYF. The CDR3, as DNA: TGCGCCAGCAGCCAAGAGAAATCCTCCAGGGCTGGAAACACCATATATTTT.